The present entry profiles one T cell receptor (beta chain) with its context. What it binds is not known. This record belongs to a study of T cells in Graves' hyperthyroidism and ophthalmopathy. Uncontrolled infection, other autoimmune disease, pregnancy or lactation led to exclusion. Clinical symptoms, serum thyroxine, TRAb, thyroid ultrasound and orbital computed tomography informed diagnoses. Fresh peripheral blood, 10 ml, was the source of the PBMCs. It was RNA transcripts that yielded the amplified TCR beta CDR3 regions. The TCR CDR3 first-round RT-PCR relied on the HTBI primer set. From the multiplex PCR reads, TCRdb called clonotypes with MiXCR, one entry per CDR3 protein. The sample includes around 500,000 distinct CDR3 sequences, 16% of them seen just once. This CDR3 comprises 17 residues. With 6 bases removed from V and 2 bases from J, the gap between germline ends came to 20 bases. Germline CDR1 reads MNHEY; CDR2 reads SVGEGT.

Whole-study results and caveats: A 13 V-J model separated ophthalmopathy from stable hyperthyroidism.

J is TRBJ1-5 and V is TRBV6-2 or TRBV6-3, with D tentatively TRBD1 (6 bases). This receptor was identified in a woman aged 25 to 45 with Graves' ophthalmopathy. The sample was blood. CDR3 protein: CASSPRGSQLGNQPQHF. The CDR3 DNA reads as TGTGCCAGCAGCCCAAGGGGGTCTCAGCTTGGCAATCAGCCCCAGCATTTT.